The next 18 T cell receptor beta chains were all read from a single sample in a study of blood T cell repertoires in COVID-19. TCRdb's table, derived via immunoSEQ multiplex PCR, lists solely in-frame clones and lacks some. Among about 210,000 clones, approximately 88% were seen once, and the ten largest hold 2% to 2.5%. Material for sequencing was PBMCs or T cells enriched from blood (not recorded which). The receptors were gathered from a woman in her 40s with acute COVID-19.

This chain joins TRBV6-5 and TRBJ1-2; 8 bases match TRBD1. CDR3 length: 13 residues. Germline V gives CDR1 MNHEY, CDR2 SVGAGI. The V and J ends lost 10 bases and 5 bases, in that order; junction bases with no gene match: 9. CDR3 nucleotide sequence: TGTGCCACCGTGGACAGGGCCCCTTATGGCTACACCTTC. Encoded protein: CATVDRAPYGYTF.

The chain uses TRBV24-1 and TRBJ2-3; weak D call: TRBD1 (6 bases). The V gene's germline CDR1 is KGHDR and CDR2 SFDVKD. CDR3 size: 20 residues. V was shortened by 0 bases and J by 1 base, with 22 bases between the two germline ends. The CDR3 nucleotides read TGTGCCACCAGTGATTTGCGGACGGACAGCAACGTAAAAGGCACAGATACGCAGTATTTT. Translating gives CATSDLRTDSNVKGTDTQYF.

V and J are TRBV5-1 and TRBJ1-2; 10 bases are a match to TRBD1. Germline CDR1 reads SGHRS; CDR2 reads YFSETQ. J lost 2 bases, V lost 4 bases, and 2 bases had no gene match. The CDR3 is 14 amino acids. CDR3 in amino acids: CASSEGQGNYGYTF. The CDR3 DNA is TGCGCCAGCAGCGAGGGACAGGGGAACTATGGCTACACCTTC.

This rearrangement joins TRBV13 to TRBJ1-1; D is ambiguous. There are 13 residues in the CDR3. Germline CDR1 and CDR2: PRHDT and FYEKMQ (reference sequence). The V gene lost 2 bases and the J gene lost 4 bases, with 8 bases spanning the gap. CDR3 sequence (DNA): TGTGCCAGCAGCTTACGAGGGTCCACTGAAGCTTTCTTT. Its protein product is CASSLRGSTEAFF.

The chain combines TRBV27 with TRBJ2-1; the D is unclear. The CDR3 consists of 13 residues. Trimming pared 5 bases from V and 4 bases from J, leaving 9 bases between. CDR1 and CDR2 (germline): MNHEY, SMNVEV (reference sequence). CDR3 sequence: CASSQTLYNEQFF. As DNA, the CDR3 is TGTGCCAGCAGTCAGACACTGTACAATGAGCAGTTCTTC.

This clone has a single count. The CDR3 DNA reads as TGTGCCAGCAGCGCCCCAGGGGGAATGACCCACCAGGGGGGCTACACCTTC. This codes for CASSAPGGMTHQGGYTF. V is TRBV11-3 and J is TRBJ1-2, with 7 bases matching TRBD1. Germline assignment: CDR1 SGHNT and CDR2 YENEEA. Losses at the gene ends were 5 bases for V and 8 bases for J; bases not matched to a gene: 20. The CDR3 sequence is 17 residues long.

The chain carries TRBV5-1 and TRBJ1-1; 11 nucleotides agree with TRBD1. Germline CDR1 is SGHRS and CDR2 is YFSETQ. With V trimmed by 4 bases and J by 1 base, 6 bases remained unmatched. CDR3 length: 16 residues. The CDR3 loop is CASSRTGGAGNTEAFF. Here the CDR3 DNA reads TGCGCCAGCAGCCGGACAGGGGGCGCCGGGAACACTGAAGCTTTCTTT.

This clone was seen repeatedly, ten times or more. The chain employs TRBV9 and TRBJ2-1, with a possible D match to TRBD2 (6 bases). CDR1 is SGDLS, CDR2 YYNGEE, per germline. This CDR3 has 13 residues. The V gene lost 7 bases and the J gene lost 8 bases, with 16 bases spanning the gap. The DNA for the CDR3 is TGTGCCAGCGAAGCGGGCCAAGGGGATGAGCAGTTCTTC. Its translation is CASEAGQGDEQFF.

This clone was picked up a small number of times. This chain joins TRBV10-3 and TRBJ2-2; 7 nucleotides agree with TRBD1. V lost 6 bases and J lost 2; bases outside the gene matches: 3. Germline V lookup: CDR1 ENHRY, CDR2 SYGVKD. The CDR3 covers 14 residues. CDR3 loop: CAIRGQVNTGELFF. The CDR3 DNA reads TGTGCCATCAGAGGACAGGTTAACACCGGGGAGCTGTTTTTT.

This CDR3 reads CAWSVQGIGPQHF. The CDR3 nucleotides read TGTGCCTGGAGTGTACAGGGGATAGGTCCCCAGCATTTT. The chain uses TRBV30 and TRBJ1-5; 7 positions match TRBD1. Losses at the gene ends were 0 bases for V and 10 bases for J; bases not matched to a gene: 6. CDR1 is GTSNPN, CDR2 SVGIG, per germline (reference sequence). The CDR3 has 13 residues.

This chain links TRBV5-1 with TRBJ1-2; D gene ambiguous. The CDR3 runs 14 residues. CDR1 SGHRS and CDR2 YFSETQ come from the germline V gene. The V and J ends lost 2 bases and 2 bases respectively, with 10 bases between them. The CDR3, as DNA: TGCGCCAGCAGCTTCTCGCCAGGCAACTATGGCTACACCTTC. This sequence encodes CASSFSPGNYGYTF.

This chain uses TRBV18 with TRBJ2-7; 14 bases are a match to TRBD2. Germline V gives CDR1 KGHSH, CDR2 LQKENI. V lost 3 bases, J lost 1 base, and 5 bases stayed unmatched. This CDR3 comprises 17 residues. DNA of the CDR3: TGTGCCAGCTCACCCTCGGGACTAGCGGGAGTTTCCTACGAGCAGTACGTC. Protein sequence: CASSPSGLAGVSYEQYV.

In its sample, this clone was seen a few times. The chain combines TRBV12-3 or TRBV12-4 with TRBJ1-2, with 7 bases fitting TRBD1. Losses at the gene ends were 7 bases for V and 7 bases for J; bases not matched to a gene: 9. The CDR3 totals 13 residues. CDR3 nucleotides: TGTGCCAGCACCTCGACAGGGACCTTTGGCTACACCTTC. This codes for CASTSTGTFGYTF.

The chain joins TRBV5-8 to TRBJ1-2, with D possibly being TRBD1 (6 bases). This CDR3 is 13 amino acids long. CDR1 is SGHTS, CDR2 YDEGEE, per germline. The germline V and J ends were trimmed by 2 bases and 7 bases, with 12 bases remaining between them. As DNA, the CDR3 is TGTGCCAGCAGCTTCCGGGACATAGGTGGCTACACCTTC. Encoded protein: CASSFRDIGGYTF. The entire variable domain, with the rest obtained from reference TRBV5-8 and TRBJ1-2, is as follows: EAGVTQSPTHLIKTRGQQATLRCSPISGHTSVYWYQQALGLGLQFLLWYDEGEERNRGNFPPRFSGRQFPNYSSELNVNALELEDSALYLCASSFRDIGGYTFGSGTRLTVV.

About this clone itself: Mismatch with germline at one junction end may stem from a read error. J is TRBJ2-1 and V is TRBV19, with D possibly being TRBD2 (5 bases). The CDR3 runs 15 residues. Looked up from germline, CDR1 is LNHDA and CDR2 is SQIVND (reference sequence). The CDR3 reads CASSQEGSSHNEQFF. DNA for the CDR3: TGTGCCAGTAGTCAAGAGGGTTCGTCACATAATGAGCAATTCTTC.

This chain uses TRBV19 with TRBJ1-2, with D unresolved. V was pared by 8 bases and J by 2 bases, with 6 bases between. The CDR3 extends over 11 amino acids. Germline assignment: CDR1 LNHDA and CDR2 SQIVND (reference sequence). The CDR3 region has the DNA TGTGCCAGTGCGAGAAACTATGGCTACACCTTC. It yields the protein CASARNYGYTF.

This clone was observed a handful of times. The rearrangement uses TRBV27 and TRBJ1-1; 7 bases line up with TRBD1. The CDR3 runs 15 residues. V lost 6 bases and J lost 4; bases outside the gene matches: 11. The germline V gene encodes CDR1 MNHEY and CDR2 SMNVEV (reference sequence). CDR3 sequence: CASSTADRVGTEAFF. Here the CDR3 DNA reads TGTGCCAGCAGCACAGCAGACAGGGTAGGCACTGAAGCTTTCTTT.

The V call is TRBV24-1, the J call TRBJ1-1, with D uncertain. Germline CDR1 KGHDR, CDR2 SFDVKD. The CDR3 runs 16 residues. V was cut by 4 bases and J by 6 bases, with 20 bases left in between. CDR3 region: CATSDPSDVAVPEAFF. The CDR3 nucleotides read TGTGCCACCAGTGACCCTTCTGACGTGGCGGTCCCTGAAGCTTTCTTT.